This TCR beta chain derives from a study of cytomegalovirus exposure and HLA in healthy donors. There are 15 residues in the CDR3. Per the germline V gene, CDR1 is MNHNS and CDR2 is SASEGT. The V end was cut by 3 bases, the J end by 2 bases, with 11 bases between. The PCR contained 60 Vbeta and 13 Jbeta primers. Clones were read by immunoSEQ multiplex PCR, and TCRdb kept only the in-frame ones, dropping some. The repertoire holds over 65,000 clones, with roughly 77% as singletons. The chain links TRBV6-1 to TRBJ1-3, with a weak D call TRBD1 (5 bases). The specimen sequenced was PBMCs. The receptor was derived from a man aged 40-49 years in good health and CMV-seronegative. The CDR3 coding sequence is TGTGCCAGCAGTGAGGGGCCAGGGACTGGAAACACCATATATTTT. Translated, it gives CASSEGPGTGNTIYF.